Listed below are T cell receptor beta chains from one sample, sequenced in a study of T cells in Graves' hyperthyroidism and ophthalmopathy. A single record per CDR3 protein comes from TCRdb applying MiXCR to the multiplex PCR reads. The table includes around 520,000 distinct CDR3 sequences, less than 25% detected once. Sequenced sample: blood. The receptors were gathered from a woman in her thirties with Graves' ophthalmopathy. The CDR3 runs from the conserved cysteine through the conserved F or W. A D gene is named only where the DNA matches it firmly. Size tells how often a clone was seen (once, few, many) or the class of an expanded clone, and some rows leave it out.

>.|.|TRBV9|TRBJ1-3
CASSVVWAGNTIYF
TGTGCCAGCAGCGTAGTATGGGCTGGAAACACCATATATTTT
>TRBD1|many|TRBV11-2|TRBJ1-1
CASSLRDRGTEAFF
TGTGCCAGCAGCCTAAGGGACAGGGGTACTGAAGCTTTCTTT
>.|few|TRBV6-1|TRBJ1-1
CASTTGGLDTEAFF
TGTGCCAGCACCACGGGGGGGCTGGACACTGAAGCTTTCTTT
>.|.|TRBV20-1|TRBJ2-5
CSARGGRELETQYF
TGCAGTGCTAGAGGTGGCCGAGAACTAGAGACCCAGTACTTC
>.|many|TRBV2|TRBJ1-5
CASGRDSWSYSNQPQHF
TGTGCCAGCGGGCGCGACAGCTGGTCATATAGCAATCAGCCCCAGCATTTT
>.|.|TRBV20-1|TRBJ2-7
CSARDRGSHEQYF
TGCAGTGCTAGAGATAGGGGGTCCCACGAGCAGTACTTC
>.|few|TRBV15|TRBJ2-5
CATSRYLPGGETQYF
TGTGCCACCAGCAGATACCTCCCCGGGGGAGAGACCCAGTACTTC
>TRBD1|many|TRBV5-1|TRBJ1-1
CASSFGTGGMNTEAFF
TGCGCCAGCAGCTTCGGGACAGGGGGAATGAACACTGAAGCTTTCTTT
>.|many|TRBV2|TRBJ1-2
CASSASGPYGYTF
TGTGCCAGCAGTGCATCGGGACCCTATGGCTACACCTTC
>.|many|TRBV27|TRBJ2-7
CASSLSQEGPYEQYF
TGTGCCAGCAGTTTATCGCAGGAGGGGCCCTACGAGCAGTACTTC
>.|many|TRBV20-1|TRBJ1-2
CSAFDPYGYTF
TGCAGTGCTTTCGACCCGTATGGCTACACCTTC
>.|.|TRBV12-3/TRBV12-4|TRBJ1-1
CASSLSGRLRAEAFF
TGTGCCAGCAGTTTATCCGGCAGGTTAAGGGCGGAAGCTTTCTTT
>.|many|TRBV27|TRBJ2-2
CASSFTGWNTGELFF
TGTGCCAGCAGTTTCACAGGGTGGAACACCGGGGAGCTGTTTTTT
>.|many|TRBV24-1|TRBJ1-5
CATSDFGQPQHF
TGTGCCACCAGTGATTTCGGTCAGCCCCAGCATTTT
>TRBD1|.|TRBV6-1|TRBJ2-7
CASRGLQGSSYEQYF
TGTGCCAGCAGGGGCTTACAGGGGAGCTCCTACGAGCAGTACTTC
>TRBD1|.|TRBV29-1|TRBJ2-7
CSVTRGTGSDEQYF
TGCAGCGTTACAAGGGGGACAGGCTCGGACGAGCAGTACTTC
>.|.|TRBV19|TRBJ1-2
CASKEAGAVPGYTF
TGTGCCAGTAAGGAGGCGGGAGCGGTTCCTGGCTACACCTTC
>.|many|TRBV19|TRBJ2-5
CASSPDKEETQYF
TGTGCCAGTAGCCCGGACAAAGAAGAGACCCAGTACTTC
>.|few|TRBV12-3/TRBV12-4|TRBJ1-5
CASSAADSARPQHF
TGTGCCAGCAGCGCTGCAGACAGCGCCAGGCCCCAGCATTTT
>TRBD2|many|TRBV5-1|TRBJ2-5
CASSLAGGPRETQYF
TGCGCCAGCAGCTTAGCGGGGGGGCCACGGGAGACCCAGTACTTC
>.|few|TRBV27|TRBJ2-7
CASSPTGTANYEQYF
TGTGCCAGCAGTCCAACCGGGACGGCGAATTACGAGCAGTACTTC
>.|.|TRBV6-8|TRBJ2-4
CASNYMGHRKNIQYF
TGTGCCAGCAACTATATGGGACACCGGAAAAACATTCAGTACTTC
>.|many|TRBV6-1|TRBJ1-2
CASSEAPSYGYTF
TGTGCCAGCAGTGAAGCGCCCTCCTATGGCTACACCTTC
>TRBD1|.|TRBV29-1|TRBJ1-2
CSVEGVGTGGASYGYTF
TGCAGCGTTGAAGGGGTCGGGACAGGGGGCGCCAGCTATGGCTACACCTTC
>.|few|TRBV7-9|TRBJ1-1
CASSPWGGDTEAFF
TGTGCCAGCAGCCCCTGGGGGGGAGACACTGAAGCTTTCTTT
>TRBD1|many|TRBV6-5|TRBJ2-5
CASSYGGQGKETQYF
TGTGCCAGCAGTTACGGGGGACAGGGTAAAGAGACCCAGTACTTC
>.|.|TRBV12-3/TRBV12-4|TRBJ2-2
CASIALGAGELFF
TGTGCCAGCATCGCACTAGGGGCCGGGGAGCTGTTTTTT
>.|many|TRBV2|TRBJ2-5
CASSARDRRYQETQYF
TGTGCCAGCAGCGCCCGGGACCGACGTTACCAAGAGACCCAGTACTTC
>.|.|TRBV4-2|TRBJ1-2
CASSPGRAENYGYTF
TGTGCCAGCAGCCCAGGCAGGGCGGAAAACTATGGCTACACCTTC
>.|.|TRBV6-4|TRBJ1-2
CASRGSGTTNGYTF
TGTGCCAGCAGGGGCAGCGGAACTACTAATGGCTACACCTTC
>.|many|TRBV6-1|TRBJ2-2
CASRTRALGELFF
TGTGCCAGCAGGACCAGGGCCCTCGGGGAGCTGTTTTTT
>TRBD1|.|TRBV19|TRBJ1-5
CAILRGTASYSNQPQHF
TGTGCCATTTTACGCGGGACAGCTTCGTATAGCAATCAGCCCCAGCATTTT
>.|many|TRBV7-3|TRBJ2-7
CASSRVAGYEQYF
TGTGCCAGCAGCAGGGTGGCGGGCTACGAGCAGTACTTC
>.|.|TRBV20-1|TRBJ2-5
CSARPGYETQYF
TGCAGTGCTAGACCGGGGTATGAGACCCAGTACTTC
>.|many|TRBV12-3/TRBV12-4|TRBJ1-2
CAGSLRPGYGYTF
TGTGCCGGCAGTTTACGCCCAGGCTATGGCTACACCTTC
>TRBD1|many|TRBV6-1|TRBJ2-2
CASSAYRGRATGELFF
TGTGCCAGCAGCGCCTACAGGGGGCGAGCCACCGGGGAGCTGTTTTTT
>.|few|TRBV2|TRBJ2-2
CASYSGELFF
TGTGCCAGCTATTCGGGGGAGCTGTTTTTT
>.|many|TRBV12-3/TRBV12-4|TRBJ1-5
CASSLAYQINSNQPQHF
TGTGCCAGCAGTTTAGCCTACCAAATTAATAGCAATCAGCCCCAGCATTTT
>.|.|TRBV6-5|TRBJ1-3
CASIWRNRSGNTIYF
TGTGCCAGCATTTGGAGGAATCGCTCTGGAAACACCATATATTTT
>.|.|TRBV7-2|TRBJ2-7
CASSLGPVTAYDQYF
TGTGCCAGCAGCTTAGGGCCGGTAACGGCCTACGATCAGTACTTC
>.|many|TRBV14|TRBJ2-7
CASSPPAGTETYEQYF
TGTGCCAGCAGCCCACCTGCCGGGACGGAGACCTACGAGCAGTACTTC
>.|many|TRBV6-1|TRBJ2-7
CASSGRSNEQYF
TGTGCCAGCAGTGGCCGTTCGAACGAGCAGTACTTC
>.|few|TRBV5-1|TRBJ1-1
CASSLLSGRGTEAFF
TGCGCCAGCAGCTTGCTTTCTGGGAGGGGCACTGAAGCTTTCTTT
>.|many|TRBV6-1|TRBJ2-2
CASSVIAAGTGELFF
TGTGCCAGCAGTGTTATAGCGGCGGGCACCGGGGAGCTGTTTTTT
>.|many|TRBV10-3|TRBJ2-6
CATQDSSGANVLTF
TGTGCCACCCAAGACAGTTCTGGGGCCAACGTCCTGACTTTC
>TRBD1|.|TRBV5-4|TRBJ2-7
CAISLGQGGSEQYF
TGTGCCATCAGCTTGGGACAGGGGGGGAGCGAGCAGTACTTC
>.|many|TRBV20-1|TRBJ2-2
CSARPGDRGELFF
TGCAGTGCTAGACCCGGGGATCGCGGGGAGCTGTTTTTT
>.|many|TRBV11-2|TRBJ1-2
CASSLDRASYGYTF
TGTGCCAGCAGCTTAGATCGGGCTTCCTATGGCTACACCTTC
>.|.|TRBV2|TRBJ1-2
CASSDTPGVGGYTF
TGTGCCAGCAGTGACACACCAGGGGTTGGTGGCTACACCTTC
>.|few|TRBV7-3|TRBJ2-2
CASSLMPTAVTGELFF
TGTGCCAGCAGCTTAATGCCGACAGCTGTTACCGGGGAGCTGTTTTTT
>.|many|TRBV29-1|TRBJ1-2
CSVDHTDGYTF
TGCAGCGTTGACCACACGGATGGCTACACCTTC
>TRBD1|many|TRBV19|TRBJ2-7
CASSMGTAYYEQYF
TGTGCCAGTAGTATGGGGACAGCGTATTACGAGCAGTACTTC
>.|many|TRBV27|TRBJ2-4
CASSSPEALAKNIQYF
TGTGCCAGCAGTTCCCCGGAGGCTCTAGCCAAAAACATTCAGTACTTC
>.|many|TRBV2|TRBJ1-2
CASSESVLLAAANYGYTF
TGTGCCAGCAGTGAGTCGGTTTTACTTGCGGCCGCTAACTATGGCTACACCTTC